Listed here are 5 T cell receptor beta chains from one sample, sequenced in a study of CD8+ T cells in alopecia areata. cDNA reverse transcribed from extracted RNA served as the sequencing template. Some clones are missing from TCRdb's copy, which holds only in-frame ones; the method was immunoSEQ multiplex PCR. Of roughly 250,000 clones listed, roughly 69% are singletons. The material was CD4+ T cells sorted from blood, obtained at week 0. These receptor sequences come from a human donor with alopecia areata.

The chain employs TRBV6-6 and TRBJ1-1, with a tentative D call TRBD1 (5 bases). V lost 3 bases and J lost 8, with 13 bases in between. This CDR3 is built from 13 residues. CDR1 MNHNY and CDR2 SVGAGI come from the germline V gene (reference sequence). The CDR3 here is CASSYQGEREAFF. The CDR3 DNA reads as TGTGCCAGCAGTTATCAGGGAGAACGAGAAGCTTTCTTT.

The chain joins TRBV11-2 to TRBJ1-4; perhaps TRBD1 as D (6 bases). This CDR3 contains 13 residues. Germline V gene lookup returns CDR1 SGHAT and CDR2 FQNNGV. Deletions cut 1 base from V and 7 bases from J, with 7 bases between. CDR3 residues: CASSLAGAEKLFF. The CDR3 DNA is TGTGCCAGCAGCTTAGCGGGGGCTGAAAAACTGTTTTTT.

V and J are TRBV4-3 and TRBJ1-2; D gene ambiguous. This CDR3 has 15 amino acids. Germline CDR1 LGHNA, CDR2 YSLEER. Trimming took off 1 base at V and 4 bases at J, with 13 bases between the two ends. The CDR3 loop reads CASSQGLSSIYGYTF. The DNA of the CDR3 is TGCGCCAGCAGCCAAGGACTCAGCTCAATCTATGGCTACACCTTC.

This clone has a handful of counts. V gene TRBV5-1 combines with J gene TRBJ2-1; D gene unclear. CDR3 size: 15 residues. The germline CDR1 and CDR2 sequences are SGHRS and YFSETQ. V was trimmed by 0 bases and J by 0 bases, leaving 7 bases between them. CDR3 amino acids: CASSLGQYSYNEQFF. CDR3 sequence (DNA): TGCGCCAGCAGCTTGGGCCAGTACTCCTACAATGAGCAGTTCTTC.

The chain joins TRBV20-1 to TRBJ1-2; maybe TRBD1 (5 bases). The V end was cut by 2 bases, the J end by 11 bases, with 9 bases between. Germline V lookup: CDR1 DFQATT, CDR2 SNEGSKA (reference sequence). This CDR3 has 10 residues. CDR3 loop: CSARSAGYTF. In DNA, the CDR3 is TGCAGTGCTAGATCGGCAGGGTACACCTTC.